This T cell receptor beta chain was observed in a study of blood T cell repertoires in COVID-19. Study at large: Donors in the United States, Italy and Spain gave samples during acute or convalescent COVID-19. PBMCs, B-cell-depleted T cells, or T cells were the source of the cDNA or gDNA that made up the material.

The V and J ends lost 6 bases and 0 bases respectively, with 8 bases between them. The CDR3 totals 13 residues. CDR1 and CDR2 (germline): LNHDA, SQIVND (reference sequence). This clone was detected only once. Profiled with immunoSEQ multiplex PCR; TCRdb holds only in-frame clones, not every one. Of over 200,000 clones in the sample, approximately 90% are singletons; the top ten hold roughly 2.5%. A Seattle source enrolled patients during active infection and followed them longitudinally. The sequence was obtained from a man aged 25 to 45 with COVID-19, enrolled during active disease. The chain carries TRBV19 and TRBJ1-1, with D hard to call. The sequenced sample consisted of peripheral blood. CDR3 sequence (DNA): TGTGCCAGTAGATCGGGGTTGAACACTGAAGCTTTCTTT. Its protein is CASRSGLNTEAFF.